The sequence of this T cell receptor beta chain was determined in a study of control samples from healthy donors and cancer patients. This CDR3 contains 14 residues. Trimming removed 4 bases from V and 5 bases from J, with 14 bases in between. Looked up from germline, CDR1 is MDHEN and CDR2 is SYDVKM. Produced via immunoSEQ multiplex PCR; TCRdb's table is partial and in-frame only. The table shows 200,000 to 250,000 clones, with roughly 94% occurring only once. The chain joins TRBV28 to TRBJ1-1; unclear D gene. The clonotype was recovered from a man aged 50-60 years in good health. The specimen sequenced was blood. The DNA for the CDR3 is TGTGCCAGCAGTTCCCGGGCCTTTGGGACTGAAGCTTTCTTT. It codes for CASSSRAFGTEAFF.